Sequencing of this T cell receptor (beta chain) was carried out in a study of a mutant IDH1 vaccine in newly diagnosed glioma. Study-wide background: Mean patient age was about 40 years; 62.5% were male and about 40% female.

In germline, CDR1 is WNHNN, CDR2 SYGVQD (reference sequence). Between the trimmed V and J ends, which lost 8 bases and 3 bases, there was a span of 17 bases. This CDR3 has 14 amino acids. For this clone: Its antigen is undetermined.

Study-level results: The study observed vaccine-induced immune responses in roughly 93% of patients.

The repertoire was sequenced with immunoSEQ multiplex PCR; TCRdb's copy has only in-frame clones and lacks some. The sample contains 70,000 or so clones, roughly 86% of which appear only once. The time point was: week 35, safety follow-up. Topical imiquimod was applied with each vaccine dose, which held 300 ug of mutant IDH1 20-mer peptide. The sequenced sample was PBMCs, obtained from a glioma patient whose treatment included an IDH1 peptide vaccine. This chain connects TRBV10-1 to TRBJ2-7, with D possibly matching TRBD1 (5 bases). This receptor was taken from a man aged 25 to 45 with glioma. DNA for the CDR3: TGCGCCAGCGGTCAAGGGGTTTCCCTCTACGAGCAGTACTTC. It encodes CASGQGVSLYEQYF.